This T cell receptor beta chain was documented in a study of blood T cell repertoires in COVID-19. Study information: Whether acute or convalescent, the COVID-19 samples came from the United States, Italy and Spain.

The method was immunoSEQ multiplex PCR; TCRdb's version includes in-frame clones alone and lacks a portion of them. The data contain about 270,000 clones, more than 80% of them seen just once; the ten biggest clones take up over 2%. Recruits, aged roughly 18 to 89 years, lived in 25 or so US areas. In assigning cohorts, the study relied on participant-reported clinical history. Either two negative PCRs, clearance, or symptom resolution qualified Cohort 3 donors as recovered. Germline values: CDR1 SGHRS, CDR2 YFSETQ. The V segment lost 4 bases and the J segment 6 bases; nucleotides outside the gene matches: 12. This CDR3 has 16 residues.

The sequence was obtained from a woman aged 18-29 years who had recovered from COVID-19. Sequenced material: PBMCs or T cells enriched from blood (not recorded which). J is TRBJ2-3 and V is TRBV5-1; 9 bases are shared with TRBD2. The CDR3 reads CASSIGMGLATDTQYF. In nucleotides, the CDR3 is TGCGCCAGCAGCATTGGGATGGGACTAGCAACCGATACGCAGTATTTT.